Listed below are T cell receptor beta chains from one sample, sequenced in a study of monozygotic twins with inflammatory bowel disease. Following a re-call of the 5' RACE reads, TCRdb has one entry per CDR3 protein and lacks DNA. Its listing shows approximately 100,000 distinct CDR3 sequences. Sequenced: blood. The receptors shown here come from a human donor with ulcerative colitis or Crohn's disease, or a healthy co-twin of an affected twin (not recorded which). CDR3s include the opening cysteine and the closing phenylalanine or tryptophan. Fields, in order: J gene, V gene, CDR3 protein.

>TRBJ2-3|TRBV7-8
CASRASQSSTDTQYF
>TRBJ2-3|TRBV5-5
CASSLDRDTQYF
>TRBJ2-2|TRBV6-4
CASSDGLAGAGELFF
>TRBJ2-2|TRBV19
CASSILVGELFF
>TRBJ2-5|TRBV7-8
CASSLGAGGRLETQYF
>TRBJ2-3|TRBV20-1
CSARVGVRDTQYF
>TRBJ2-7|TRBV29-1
CSVLAGFPSYEQYF
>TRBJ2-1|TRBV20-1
CARSGAGGVHNEQFF
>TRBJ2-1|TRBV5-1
CASSVGQAIRDEQFF
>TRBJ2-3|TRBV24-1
CATSDPGQASTDTQYF
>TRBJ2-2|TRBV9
CASSVSSGTNTGELFF
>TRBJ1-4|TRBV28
CASIPLFRAGQESGKLFF
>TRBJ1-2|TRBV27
CASSWGRLGYGYTF
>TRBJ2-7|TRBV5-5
CASSLVVDYEQYF
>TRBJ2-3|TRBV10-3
CAISESRATDTQYF